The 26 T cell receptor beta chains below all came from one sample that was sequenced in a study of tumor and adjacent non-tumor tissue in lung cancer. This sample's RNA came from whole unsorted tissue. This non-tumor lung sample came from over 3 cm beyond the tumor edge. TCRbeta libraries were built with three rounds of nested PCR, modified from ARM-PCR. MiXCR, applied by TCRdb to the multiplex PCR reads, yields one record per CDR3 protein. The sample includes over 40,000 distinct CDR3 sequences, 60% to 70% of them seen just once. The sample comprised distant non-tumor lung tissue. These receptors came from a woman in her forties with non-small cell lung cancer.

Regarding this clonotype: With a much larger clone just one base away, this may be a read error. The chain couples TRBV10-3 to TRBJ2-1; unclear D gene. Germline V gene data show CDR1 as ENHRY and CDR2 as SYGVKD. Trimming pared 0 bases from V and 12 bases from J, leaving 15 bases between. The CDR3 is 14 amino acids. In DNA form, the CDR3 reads TGTGCCATCAGTGAGTCGTTTGGAGAAAGTGGGCAGTTCTTC. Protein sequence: CAISESFGESGQFF.

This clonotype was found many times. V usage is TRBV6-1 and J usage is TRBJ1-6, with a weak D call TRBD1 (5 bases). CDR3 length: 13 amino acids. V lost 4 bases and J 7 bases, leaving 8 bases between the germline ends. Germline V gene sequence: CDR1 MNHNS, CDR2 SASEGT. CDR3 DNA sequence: TGTGCCAGCAGTGCCAGGGACAATTCACCCCTCCACTTT. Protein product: CASSARDNSPLHF.

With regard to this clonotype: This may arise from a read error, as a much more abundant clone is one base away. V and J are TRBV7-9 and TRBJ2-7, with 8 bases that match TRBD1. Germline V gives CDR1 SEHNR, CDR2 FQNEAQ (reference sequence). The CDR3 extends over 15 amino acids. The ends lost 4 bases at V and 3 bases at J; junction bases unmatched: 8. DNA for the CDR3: TGTGCCAGCAGCTCCCCGGACAGGGAGGACTACGAGCAGTACTTC. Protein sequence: CASSSPDREDYEQYF.

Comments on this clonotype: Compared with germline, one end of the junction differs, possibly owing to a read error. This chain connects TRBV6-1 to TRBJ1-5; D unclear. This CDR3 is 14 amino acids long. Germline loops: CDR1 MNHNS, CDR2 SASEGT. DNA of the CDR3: TGTGTCAGCACTTTCGGACGGGGCAATCAGCCCCAGCATTTT. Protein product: CVSTFGRGNQPQHF.

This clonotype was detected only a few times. In DNA form, the CDR3 reads TGCAGTGCGAAACCAGCGGGAGGGAGCACAGATACGCAGTATTTT. Protein: CSAKPAGGSTDTQYF. The rearrangement uses TRBV20-1 and TRBJ2-3; TRBD2 matches at 10 bases. V shed 6 bases, J shed 0 bases, and the junction held 6 bases outside the gene matches. This CDR3 is 15 amino acids long. CDR1 DFQATT and CDR2 SNEGSKA come from the germline V gene (reference sequence).

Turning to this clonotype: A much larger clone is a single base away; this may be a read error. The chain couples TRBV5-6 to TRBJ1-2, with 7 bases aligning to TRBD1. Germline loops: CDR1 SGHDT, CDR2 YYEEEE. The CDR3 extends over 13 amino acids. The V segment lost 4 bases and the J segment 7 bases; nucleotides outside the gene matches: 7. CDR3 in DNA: TGTGCCAGCAGCAGTGGACAGGTCGGTGGCTACACCTTC. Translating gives CASSSGQVGGYTF.

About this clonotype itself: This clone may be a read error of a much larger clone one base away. The DNA for the CDR3 is TGTGCCAGCACCGATTCCGACGGGGCCGCTGAAGCTTTCTTT. It translates to CASTDSDGAAEAFF. The chain combines TRBV7-9 with TRBJ1-1; D is perhaps TRBD1 (5 bases). CDR1 is SEHNR, CDR2 FQNEAQ, per germline (reference sequence). V gave up 7 bases and J gave up 6 bases, with 18 bases separating them. The CDR3 is 14 amino acids.

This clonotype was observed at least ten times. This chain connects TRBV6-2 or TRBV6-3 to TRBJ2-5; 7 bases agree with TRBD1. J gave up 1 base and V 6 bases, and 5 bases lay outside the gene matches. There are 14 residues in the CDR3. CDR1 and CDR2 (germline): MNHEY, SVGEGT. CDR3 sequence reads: CASRVQGFQETQYF. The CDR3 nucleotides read TGTGCCAGCAGAGTACAGGGGTTCCAAGAGACCCAGTACTTC.

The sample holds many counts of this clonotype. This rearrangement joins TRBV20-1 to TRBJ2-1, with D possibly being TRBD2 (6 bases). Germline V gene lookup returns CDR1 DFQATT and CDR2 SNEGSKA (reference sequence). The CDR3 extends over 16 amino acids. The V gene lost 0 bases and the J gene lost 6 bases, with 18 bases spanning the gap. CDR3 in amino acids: CSARDSGTFSFNEQFF. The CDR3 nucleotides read TGCAGTGCTAGAGACTCCGGGACTTTCTCGTTCAATGAGCAGTTCTTC.

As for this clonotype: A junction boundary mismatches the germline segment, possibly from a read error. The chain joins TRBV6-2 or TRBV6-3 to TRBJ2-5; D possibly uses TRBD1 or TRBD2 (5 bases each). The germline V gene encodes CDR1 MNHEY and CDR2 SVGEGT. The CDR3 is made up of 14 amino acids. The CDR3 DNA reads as TGTGTCAGCACGAGGGGAACCGACCTGGAGACACAGCACTTC. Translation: CVSTRGTDLETQHF.

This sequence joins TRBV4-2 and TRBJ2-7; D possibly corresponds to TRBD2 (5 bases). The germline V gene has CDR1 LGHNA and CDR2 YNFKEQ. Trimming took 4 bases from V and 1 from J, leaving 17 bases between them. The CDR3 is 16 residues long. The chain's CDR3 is CASSRAISVPSYEQYF. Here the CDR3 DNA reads TGTGCCAGCAGCCGAGCCATTAGCGTCCCTTCCTACGAGCAGTACTTC.

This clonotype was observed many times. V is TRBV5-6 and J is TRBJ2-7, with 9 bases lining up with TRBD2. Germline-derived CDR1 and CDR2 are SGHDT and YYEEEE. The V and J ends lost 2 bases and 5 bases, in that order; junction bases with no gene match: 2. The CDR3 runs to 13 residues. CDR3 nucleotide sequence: TGTGCCAGCAGCTTAAGCGGGGGGAACGAGCAGTACTTC. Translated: CASSLSGGNEQYF.

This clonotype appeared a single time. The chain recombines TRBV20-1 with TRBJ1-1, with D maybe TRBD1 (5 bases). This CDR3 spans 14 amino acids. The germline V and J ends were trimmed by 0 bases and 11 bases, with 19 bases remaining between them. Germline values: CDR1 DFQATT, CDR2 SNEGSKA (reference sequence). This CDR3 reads CSARDKAQGLEAFF. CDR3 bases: TGCAGTGCTAGAGATAAGGCCCAGGGTTTAGAGGCTTTCTTT.

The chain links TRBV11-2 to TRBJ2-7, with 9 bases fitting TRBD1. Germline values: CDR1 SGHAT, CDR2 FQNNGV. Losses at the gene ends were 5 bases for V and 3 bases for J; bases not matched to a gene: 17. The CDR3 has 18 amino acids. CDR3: CASSLNYPKGTGIYEQYF. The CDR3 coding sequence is TGTGCCAGCAGCCTAAACTATCCCAAGGGGACAGGGATCTACGAGCAGTACTTC.

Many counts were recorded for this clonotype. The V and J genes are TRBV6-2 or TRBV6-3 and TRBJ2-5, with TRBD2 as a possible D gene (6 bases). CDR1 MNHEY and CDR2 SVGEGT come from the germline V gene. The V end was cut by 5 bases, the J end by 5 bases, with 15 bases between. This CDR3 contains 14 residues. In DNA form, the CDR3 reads TGTGCCAGCAGTACCCCTCGGGAGACGGAGACCCAGTACTTC. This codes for CASSTPRETETQYF.

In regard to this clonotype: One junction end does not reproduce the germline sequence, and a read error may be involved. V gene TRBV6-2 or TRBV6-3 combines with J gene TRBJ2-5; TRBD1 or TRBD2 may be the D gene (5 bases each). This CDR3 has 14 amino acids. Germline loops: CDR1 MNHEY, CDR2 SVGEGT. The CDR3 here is CTSARGADLETQYF. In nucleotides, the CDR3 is TGTACCAGTGCGAGGGGAGCCGACCTGGAGACCCAGTACTTC.

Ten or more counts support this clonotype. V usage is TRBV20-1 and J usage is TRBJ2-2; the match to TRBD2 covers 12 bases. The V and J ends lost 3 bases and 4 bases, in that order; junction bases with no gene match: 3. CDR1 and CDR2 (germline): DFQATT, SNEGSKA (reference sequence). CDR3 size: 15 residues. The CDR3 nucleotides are TGCAGTGCTAGGACTAGCGGGGGCGGCACCGGGGAGCTGTTTTTT. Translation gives CSARTSGGGTGELFF.

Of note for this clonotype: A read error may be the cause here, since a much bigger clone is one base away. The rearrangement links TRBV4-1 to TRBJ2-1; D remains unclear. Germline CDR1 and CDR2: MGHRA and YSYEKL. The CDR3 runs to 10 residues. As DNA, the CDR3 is TGCGCCGGCAGCAACGATGAGCAGTTCTTC. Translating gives CAGSNDEQFF.

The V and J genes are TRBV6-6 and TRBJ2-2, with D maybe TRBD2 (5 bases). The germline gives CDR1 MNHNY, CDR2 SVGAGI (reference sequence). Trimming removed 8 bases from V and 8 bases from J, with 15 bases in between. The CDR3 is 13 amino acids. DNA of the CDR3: TGTGCCAGCGTCCCCGGGATCGCGGGGGAGCTGTTTTTT. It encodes CASVPGIAGELFF.

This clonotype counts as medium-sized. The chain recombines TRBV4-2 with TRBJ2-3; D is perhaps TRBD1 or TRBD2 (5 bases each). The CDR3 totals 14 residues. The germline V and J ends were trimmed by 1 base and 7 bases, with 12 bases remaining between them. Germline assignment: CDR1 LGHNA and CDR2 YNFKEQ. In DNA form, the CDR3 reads TGTGCCAGCAGCCAAGGGGGGACGTTAAATACGCAGTATTTT. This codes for CASSQGGTLNTQYF.

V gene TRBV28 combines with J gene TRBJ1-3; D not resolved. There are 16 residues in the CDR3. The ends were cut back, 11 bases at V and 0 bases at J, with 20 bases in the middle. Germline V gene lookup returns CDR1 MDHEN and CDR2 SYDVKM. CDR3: CAGGPLTAGSGNTIYF. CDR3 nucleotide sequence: TGTGCCGGCGGACCTCTGACTGCTGGCTCTGGAAACACCATATATTTT.

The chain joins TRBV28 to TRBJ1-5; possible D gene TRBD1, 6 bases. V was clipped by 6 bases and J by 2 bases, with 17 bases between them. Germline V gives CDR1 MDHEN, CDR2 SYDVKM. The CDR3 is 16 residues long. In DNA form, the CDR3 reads TGTGCCAGCAGCCCCATGGGAGGGGGAGGCAATCAGCCCCAGCATTTT. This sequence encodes CASSPMGGGGNQPQHF.

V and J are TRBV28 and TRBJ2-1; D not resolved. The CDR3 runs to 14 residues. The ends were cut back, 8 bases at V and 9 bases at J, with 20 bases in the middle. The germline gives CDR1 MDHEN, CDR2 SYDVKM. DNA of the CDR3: TGTGCCAGCGGTTCAGGATCCGAGTCTAGTGAGCAGTTCTTC. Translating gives CASGSGSESSEQFF.

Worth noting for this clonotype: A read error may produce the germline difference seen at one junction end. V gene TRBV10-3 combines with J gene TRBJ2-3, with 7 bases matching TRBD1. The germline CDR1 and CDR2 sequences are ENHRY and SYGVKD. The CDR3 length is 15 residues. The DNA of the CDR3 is TGTGCCATCAGTGAAAGACAGGGAGTAGGAGATATGCAATACTTT. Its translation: CAISERQGVGDMQYF.

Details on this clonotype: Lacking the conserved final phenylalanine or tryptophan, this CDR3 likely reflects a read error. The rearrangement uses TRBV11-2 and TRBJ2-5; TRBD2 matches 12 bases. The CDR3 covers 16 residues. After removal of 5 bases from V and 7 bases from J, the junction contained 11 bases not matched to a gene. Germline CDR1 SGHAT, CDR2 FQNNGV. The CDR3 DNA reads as TGTGCCAGCAGCCTAGTGTCTAGCGGGAGGGGTCTGACCCAGTACTTA. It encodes CASSLVSSGRGLTQYL.

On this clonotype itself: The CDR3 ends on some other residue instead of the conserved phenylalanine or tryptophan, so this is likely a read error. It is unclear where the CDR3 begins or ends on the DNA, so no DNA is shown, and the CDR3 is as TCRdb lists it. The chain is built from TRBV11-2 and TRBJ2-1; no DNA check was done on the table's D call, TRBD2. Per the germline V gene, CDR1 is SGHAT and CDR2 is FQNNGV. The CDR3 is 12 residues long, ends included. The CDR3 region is CASSSLAGEGFI.